These 22 T cell receptor beta chains were sequenced from one sample in a study of T cell changes during pregnancy in multiple sclerosis. Produced via immunoSEQ multiplex PCR; TCRdb's table is partial and in-frame only. The repertoire has under 55,000 clones, approximately 93% of them found once; the top ten carry more than 0.25%. The sample was CD4+ T cells from peripheral blood mononuclear cells, taken in the third trimester of pregnancy. The receptors were sampled from a female donor with multiple sclerosis, enrolled in a pregnancy study.

The J gene is TRBJ2-5, the V gene TRBV5-6, with TRBD1 matching 7 bases. Germline V gene data show CDR1 as SGHDT and CDR2 as YYEEEE. This CDR3 has 15 residues. V lost 4 bases and J lost 3; bases outside the gene matches: 9. DNA of the CDR3: TGTGCCAGCAGCCGCAGGGACAGAGGGAAAGAGACCCAGTACTTC. Translated, it gives CASSRRDRGKETQYF.

V gene TRBV10-3 combines with J gene TRBJ2-1; weak D call: TRBD2 (5 bases). The CDR3 loop spans 13 amino acids. The germline CDR1 and CDR2 sequences are ENHRY and SYGVKD. V lost 10 bases, J lost 1 base, and 11 bases lay in between. CDR3 DNA sequence: TGTGCCACCGGAGGAGTGTCCTACAATGAGCAGTTCTTC. Translation: CATGGVSYNEQFF.

V is TRBV28 and J is TRBJ1-5, with a weak D call TRBD1 (5 bases). Germline loops: CDR1 MDHEN, CDR2 SYDVKM. The CDR3 is made up of 14 amino acids. The V end lost 3 bases, the J end lost 2 bases, and 8 bases lay between the germline ends. The CDR3 bases are TGTGCCAGCAGTTTCTGGGGCGGCAATCAGCCCCAGCATTTT. Its translation: CASSFWGGNQPQHF.

This clone was found once. The chain is built from TRBV9 and TRBJ2-1, with TRBD2 matching over 14 bases. The germline V gene has CDR1 SGDLS and CDR2 YYNGEE. The ends lost 0 bases at V and 6 bases at J; junction bases unmatched: 8. CDR3 length: 18 residues. The CDR3 bases are TGTGCCAGCAGCGTAGGACTAGCGGGAGGGCTAATCAGCAATGAGCAGTTCTTC. It is translated as CASSVGLAGGLISNEQFF.

This clone was seen a single time. The V gene is TRBV6-1, the J gene TRBJ1-5; D gene uncertain. V lost 6 bases and J 5 bases, leaving 5 bases between the germline ends. Germline CDR1 MNHNS, CDR2 SASEGT. The CDR3 runs to 11 residues. The CDR3 region has the DNA TGTGCCAGCAGGGCATATCAGCCCCAGCATTTT. It translates to CASRAYQPQHF.

The chain is built from TRBV7-2 and TRBJ2-5; no firm D call. V lost 5 bases to trimming and J lost 2 bases, with 3 bases between them. Germline V gives CDR1 SGHTA, CDR2 FQGNSA. This CDR3 has 11 residues. As DNA, the CDR3 is TGTGCCAGCAGCCCTCAAGAGACCCAGTACTTC. Translated, it gives CASSPQETQYF.

The V call is TRBV21-1, the J call TRBJ1-5; the table names TRBD1, a call not compared with the DNA. TRBV21-1 is assigned pseudogene status. The length of the CDR3 is 15 residues. The CDR3 DNA follows: TGTGCCAGCAGCGCCGGACATTATAGCAATCAGCCCCAGCATTTT. Protein sequence: CASSAGHYSNQPQHF.

The V call is TRBV5-1, the J call TRBJ2-7; no definite D call. CDR1 and CDR2 from the germline V gene are SGHRS and YFSETQ. The CDR3 has 14 residues. Between the trimmed V and J ends, which lost 1 base and 0 bases, there was a span of 8 bases. The CDR3 DNA reads as TGCGCCAGCAGCTTGTCACCTACCTCCTACGAGCAGTACTTC. This translates into CASSLSPTSYEQYF.

The CDR3 protein is CASSVADSGSLADTQYF. CDR3 bases: TGTGCCAGCAGCGTAGCGGATAGCGGGAGTCTCGCAGATACGCAGTATTTT. The rearrangement joins TRBV9 to TRBJ2-3, with 9 positions matching TRBD2. The CDR3 covers 17 residues. Trimming removed 0 bases from V and 4 bases from J; junction bases left unmatched: 9. Germline CDR1 and CDR2: SGDLS and YYNGEE.

V usage is TRBV7-2 and J usage is TRBJ1-5; D gene unclear. Trimming removed 1 base from V and 1 base from J, with 14 bases in between. This CDR3 is built from 17 residues. CDR1 and CDR2 from the germline V gene are SGHTA and FQGNSA. This CDR3 reads CASSLVGLTTSNQPQHF. CDR3 DNA sequence: TGTGCCAGCAGCTTAGTAGGACTTACAACGAGCAATCAGCCCCAGCATTTT. Supplemented by reference TRBV7-2 and TRBJ1-5, the full variable domain reads GAGVSQSPSNKVTEKGKDVELRCDPISGHTALYWYRQSLGQGLEFLIYFQGNSAPDKSGLPSDRFSAERTGGSVSTLTIQRTQQEDSAVYLCASSLVGLTTSNQPQHFGDGTRLSIL.

Written as DNA, the CDR3 is TGTGCCAGCAGCGTCACCGGGACAGAAGATACGCAGTATTTT. Amino acids: CASSVTGTEDTQYF. The chain links TRBV11-2 to TRBJ2-3; 7 nucleotides line up with TRBD1. Trimming took 5 bases from V and 5 from J; bases not matched to a gene: 7. There are 14 residues in the CDR3. Germline V gives CDR1 SGHAT, CDR2 FQNNGV.

The chain joins TRBV6-5 to TRBJ1-2, with D perhaps matching TRBD1 (6 bases). Germline lookup yields CDR1 MNHEY and CDR2 SVGAGI. The CDR3 sequence is 13 residues long. V was shortened by 5 bases and J by 8 bases, with 15 bases between the two germline ends. CDR3 DNA: TGTGCCAGCAGTGAGAACAGGGTTTTGGGCTACACCTTC. Amino acid sequence: CASSENRVLGYTF.

V gene TRBV19 combines with J gene TRBJ2-3; TRBD2 agrees at 7 bases. The CDR3 is made up of 16 amino acids. Germline values: CDR1 LNHDA, CDR2 SQIVND (reference sequence). The V segment lost 5 bases and the J segment 1 base; nucleotides outside the gene matches: 9. The CDR3 nucleotides are TGTGCCAGTAGTGCCCCGGGGCTAGCGGGCACAGATACGCAGTATTTT. Amino acids: CASSAPGLAGTDTQYF. Full variable domain (rest looked up from reference TRBV19 and TRBJ2-3): DGGITQSPKYLFRKEGQNVTLSCEQNLNHDAMYWYRQDPGQGLRLIYYSQIVNDFQKGDIAEGYSVSREKKESFPLTVTSAQKNPTAFYLCASSAPGLAGTDTQYFGPGTRLTVL.

The chain uses TRBV30 and TRBJ2-1; 10 bases align to TRBD1. CDR1 GTSNPN and CDR2 SVGIG come from the germline V gene (reference sequence). The CDR3 length is 16 residues. V lost 0 bases to trimming and J lost 3 bases; unmatched junction nucleotides: 5. The chain's CDR3 is CAWSVRDRGIYNEQFF. CDR3 sequence (DNA): TGTGCCTGGAGTGTACGGGACAGGGGAATCTACAATGAGCAGTTCTTC.

The chain recombines TRBV27 with TRBJ2-7; 8 bases are a match to TRBD2. The CDR3 is 17 amino acids. After removal of 4 bases from V and 5 bases from J, the junction contained 16 bases not matched to a gene. In germline, CDR1 is MNHEY, CDR2 SMNVEV (reference sequence). Written as DNA, the CDR3 is TGTGCCAGCAGTTCCCTCCCGGGGAGCGGGAGATTCCACGAGCAGTACTTC. This sequence encodes CASSSLPGSGRFHEQYF.

V gene TRBV18 combines with J gene TRBJ2-3; 12 nucleotides line up with TRBD2. Per the germline V gene, CDR1 is KGHSH and CDR2 is LQKENI. V gave up 4 bases and J gave up 7 bases; unmatched junction bases: 3. The CDR3 consists of 14 residues. The CDR3 DNA follows: TGTGCCAGCTCACGACTAGCGGGGGAGAATACGCAGTATTTT. It codes for CASSRLAGENTQYF.

The rearrangement uses TRBV19 and TRBJ2-7, with 7 nucleotides matching TRBD1. The germline CDR1 and CDR2 sequences are LNHDA and SQIVND (reference sequence). J gave up 0 bases and V 3 bases, and 5 bases lay outside the gene matches. This CDR3 has 15 amino acids. Written as DNA, the CDR3 is TGTGCCAGTAGTATTTCGACAGGGATCTCCTACGAGCAGTACTTC. The encoded protein is CASSISTGISYEQYF. Using reference TRBV19 and TRBJ2-7 for the parts outside the CDR3, the full variable domain is DGGITQSPKYLFRKEGQNVTLSCEQNLNHDAMYWYRQDPGQGLRLIYYSQIVNDFQKGDIAEGYSVSREKKESFPLTVTSAQKNPTAFYLCASSISTGISYEQYFGPGTRLTVT.

J is TRBJ1-2 and V is TRBV6-5, with D perhaps TRBD1 (6 bases). Germline V gene sequence: CDR1 MNHEY, CDR2 SVGAGI. V was trimmed by 5 bases and J by 2 bases, leaving 9 bases between them. This CDR3 is built from 13 residues. DNA of the CDR3: TGTGCCAGCAGTAGCACAGGGAACTATGGCTACACCTTC. It specifies CASSSTGNYGYTF.

The rearrangement uses TRBV19 and TRBJ1-6; 8 bases map to TRBD1. V lost 4 bases to trimming and J lost 6 bases; unmatched junction nucleotides: 5. The V gene's germline CDR1 is LNHDA and CDR2 SQIVND (reference sequence). This CDR3 is 15 amino acids long. The CDR3 nucleotides read TGTGCCAGTAGTAAAGACAGGGGTGCTAATTCACCCCTCCACTTT. This translates into CASSKDRGANSPLHF. The variable domain in full, completed from reference TRBV19 and TRBJ1-6, reads DGGITQSPKYLFRKEGQNVTLSCEQNLNHDAMYWYRQDPGQGLRLIYYSQIVNDFQKGDIAEGYSVSREKKESFPLTVTSAQKNPTAFYLCASSKDRGANSPLHFGNGTRLTVT.

This clone appeared once. The genes are TRBV10-1 and TRBJ1-5; possibly TRBD1 for D (5 bases). The ends were cut back, 6 bases at V and 0 bases at J, with 12 bases in the middle. Germline loops: CDR1 WNHNN, CDR2 SYGVQD (reference sequence). There are 15 residues in the CDR3. CDR3 residues: CASSMTGDSNQPQHF. For the CDR3, the DNA is TGCGCCAGCAGCATGACGGGGGATAGCAATCAGCCCCAGCATTTT.

In nucleotides, the CDR3 is TGTGCCACCAGCAGTCTAGACAGACTCAATCAGCCCCAGCATTTT. Its protein product is CATSSLDRLNQPQHF. This chain links TRBV15 with TRBJ1-5; the D gene is possibly TRBD1 (5 bases). The germline gives CDR1 LNHNV, CDR2 YYDKDF (reference sequence). CDR3 length: 15 residues. V was shortened by 3 bases and J by 3 bases, with 12 bases between the two germline ends.

The J gene is TRBJ2-1, the V gene TRBV15, with D possibly TRBD2 on 6 matching bases. The V end lost 0 bases, the J end lost 7 bases, and 13 bases lay between the germline ends. This CDR3 has 15 amino acids. Per germline, CDR1 LNHNV and CDR2 YYDKDF (reference sequence). The CDR3 DNA sequence: TGTGCCACCAGCAGAGATCCGGGAGTGGGGAATGAGCAGTTCTTC. Encoded protein: CATSRDPGVGNEQFF.